The clone carrying this T cell receptor beta chain has at least ten counts. The antigen is not known. This entry belongs to a study of T cell repertoires in cytomegalovirus infection. At the level of the study: Public signatures in TCR beta pointed to CMV infection and matching HLA type.

Findings and limits, study-wide: Adding up the frequency of public TCR beta families identified people who carried CMV plus the relevant HLA.

One entry per CDR3 protein results from TCRdb running MiXCR on the reads. The sample yields approximately 250,000 distinct CDR3 sequences, approximately 9% seen once. What was sequenced was PBMCs. The origin of this receptor is a human donor in good health (CMV status not recorded). Some clones in this sample may be carry-over from other donors' samples.

The CDR3: CASSSRTGENATEAFF. CDR3 DNA: TGTGCCAGCAGCTCTCGGACAGGGGAGAATGCCACTGAAGCTTTCTTT. The chain joins TRBV7-6 to TRBJ1-1; TRBD1 matches at 9 bases. The CDR3 spans 16 residues. Germline V lookup: CDR1 SGHVS, CDR2 FNYEAQ. V lost 4 bases to trimming and J lost 4 bases; unmatched junction nucleotides: 10.